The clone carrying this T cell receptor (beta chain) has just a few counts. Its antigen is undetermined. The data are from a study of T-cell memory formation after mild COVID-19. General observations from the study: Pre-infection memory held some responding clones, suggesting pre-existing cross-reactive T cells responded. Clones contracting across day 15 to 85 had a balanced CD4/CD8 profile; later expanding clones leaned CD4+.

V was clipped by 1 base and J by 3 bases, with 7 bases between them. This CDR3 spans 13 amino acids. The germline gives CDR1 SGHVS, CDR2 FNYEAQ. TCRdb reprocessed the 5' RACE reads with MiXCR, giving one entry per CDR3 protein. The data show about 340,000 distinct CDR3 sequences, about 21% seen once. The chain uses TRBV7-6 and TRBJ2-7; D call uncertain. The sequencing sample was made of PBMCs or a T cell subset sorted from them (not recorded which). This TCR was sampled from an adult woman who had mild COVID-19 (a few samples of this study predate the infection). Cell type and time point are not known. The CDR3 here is CASSLGVLYEQYF. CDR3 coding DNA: TGTGCCAGCAGCTTAGGGGTCCTCTACGAGCAGTACTTC. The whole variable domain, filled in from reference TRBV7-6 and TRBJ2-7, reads GAGVSQSPRYKVTKRGQDVALRCDPISGHVSLYWYRQALGQGPEFLTYFNYEAQQDKSGLPNDRFSAERPEGSISTLTIQRTEQRDSAMYRCASSLGVLYEQYFGPGTRLTVT.